Below are 15 T cell receptor beta chains sequenced from a single sample in a study of blood T cell repertoires in COVID-19. Clones were sequenced by immunoSEQ multiplex PCR, and TCRdb holds only the in-frame ones, with some missing. This sample has under 250,000 clones, with 80% found just once. Material: peripheral blood. These TCRs come from a woman between 70 and 85 years old with acute or convalescent COVID-19.

The chain joins TRBV6-5 to TRBJ2-2, with 8 positions matching TRBD2. This CDR3 comprises 15 residues. Germline V lookup: CDR1 MNHEY, CDR2 SVGAGI. V lost 7 bases to trimming and J lost 3 bases; unmatched junction nucleotides: 7. CDR3 sequence (DNA): TGTGCCAGCATAACTAGCGGCGCCTACACCGGGGAGCTGTTTTTT. Residues: CASITSGAYTGELFF.

This chain joins TRBV5-1 and TRBJ2-6; the match to TRBD1 covers 9 bases. With 3 bases clipped from V and 0 bases from J, the junction kept 4 bases outside the gene matches. CDR1 is SGHRS and CDR2 is YFSETQ in the germline V gene. The CDR3 has 17 amino acids. CDR3 in amino acids: CASSSGTGPSGANVLTF. The DNA of the CDR3 is TGCGCCAGCAGCTCGGGGACAGGGCCCTCTGGGGCCAACGTCCTGACTTTC.

This rearrangement joins TRBV28 to TRBJ2-1, with a possible D match to TRBD2 (5 bases). Trimming took 6 bases from V and 0 from J, leaving 12 bases between them. Germline loops: CDR1 MDHEN, CDR2 SYDVKM. The CDR3 extends over 15 amino acids. CDR3 sequence: CASSPGLSSYNEQFF. The CDR3 DNA sequence: TGTGCCAGCAGCCCCGGACTGAGCTCCTACAATGAGCAGTTCTTC.

V is TRBV2 and J is TRBJ1-1, with a weak D call TRBD1 (5 bases). Trimming shortened V by 4 bases and J by 0 bases, and 9 bases separated the two germline ends. Looked up from germline, CDR1 is SNHLY and CDR2 is FYNNEI. The CDR3 consists of 14 residues. The chain's CDR3 is CASSGQRMNTEAFF. The CDR3 region has the DNA TGTGCCAGCAGTGGACAGAGGATGAACACTGAAGCTTTCTTT.

This chain links TRBV4-1 with TRBJ1-5; 8 nucleotides match TRBD1. The V segment lost 0 bases and the J segment 3 bases; nucleotides outside the gene matches: 4. Germline values: CDR1 MGHRA, CDR2 YSYEKL. The CDR3 sequence is 16 residues long. CDR3: CASSQEDRGNNQPQHF. The CDR3 region has the DNA TGCGCCAGCAGCCAAGAAGACAGGGGTAACAATCAGCCCCAGCATTTT.

The chain links TRBV10-3 to TRBJ2-1; TRBD2 matches at 11 bases. Losses at the gene ends were 6 bases for V and 7 bases for J; bases not matched to a gene: 5. Germline CDR1 reads ENHRY; CDR2 reads SYGVKD. The CDR3 sequence is 14 residues long. The CDR3 sequence is CAISSGLAENEQFF. The CDR3 nucleotides are TGTGCCATCAGCTCGGGACTAGCGGAAAATGAGCAGTTCTTC.

A single count supports this clone. The chain is built from TRBV7-9 and TRBJ2-3; 9 bases line up with TRBD1. CDR3 length equals 14 residues. V shed 5 bases and J 5 bases; nucleotides not matched to a gene: 5. Germline CDR1 is SEHNR and CDR2 is FQNEAQ (reference sequence). The CDR3 sequence: CASSALDRGDTQYF. The CDR3 DNA reads as TGTGCCAGCAGCGCATTGGACAGGGGAGATACGCAGTATTTT.

This rearrangement joins TRBV5-6 to TRBJ2-3; 8 bases match TRBD2. Germline trimming cut 4 bases from V and 5 bases from J; bases unmatched to any gene: 6. From germline, CDR1 is SGHDT and CDR2 YYEEEE. The CDR3 has 14 residues. The CDR3 loop reads CASSPGLGGDTQYF. The CDR3, as DNA: TGTGCCAGCAGCCCGGGACTAGGGGGAGATACGCAGTATTTT.

This clone is a singleton in its sample. The chain recombines TRBV7-9 with TRBJ2-5; 9 nucleotides match TRBD2. Germline V CDR1 and CDR2: SEHNR, FQNEAQ (reference sequence). This CDR3 contains 14 residues. Trimming at V came to 8 bases and at J to 5 bases, leaving 9 bases not matched to a gene. The CDR3 sequence: CASSRQSGGETQYF. The CDR3 region has the DNA TGTGCCAGCTCTCGTCAGAGCGGGGGGGAGACCCAGTACTTC. Based on the CDR3 plus reference TRBV7-9 and TRBJ2-5, the full variable domain is DTGVSQNPRHKITKRGQNVTFRCDPISEHNRLYWYRQTLGQGPEFLTYFQNEAQLEKSRLLSDRFSAERPKGSFSTLEIQRTEQGDSAMYLCASSRQSGGETQYFGPGTRLLVL.

This clone has just one count. The V call is TRBV9, the J call TRBJ2-7; 9 bases fit TRBD2. In germline, CDR1 is SGDLS, CDR2 YYNGEE. The CDR3 is made up of 15 amino acids. With V trimmed by 0 bases and J by 4 bases, 5 bases remained unmatched. For the CDR3, the DNA is TGTGCCAGCAGCGTAGGGCCTAGCGGGACTTACGAGCAGTACTTC. Protein: CASSVGPSGTYEQYF.

The gene calls are TRBV6-2 or TRBV6-3 and TRBJ2-7; 7 bases match TRBD1. Trimming took 4 bases from V and 3 from J; bases not matched to a gene: 18. The CDR3 is 18 amino acids. Germline CDR1 and CDR2: MNHEY and SVGEGT. The CDR3, as DNA: TGTGCCAGCAGTTCGCCGCTCGACGGGACAGAGCGATACTACGAGCAGTACTTC. It yields the protein CASSSPLDGTERYYEQYF.

The rearrangement joins TRBV7-9 to TRBJ1-3; 10 nucleotides agree with TRBD1. CDR3 length equals 17 residues. Germline assignment: CDR1 SEHNR and CDR2 FQNEAQ (reference sequence). J was trimmed by 3 bases and V by 0 bases; bases with no gene match: 5. The CDR3 DNA reads TGTGCCAGCAGCTTAGCGGCGGGACAGGGGTTTGGAAACACCATATATTTT. This translates into CASSLAAGQGFGNTIYF.

This clone was picked up one time. V and J are TRBV24-1 and TRBJ2-1, with 9 positions matching TRBD2. Per germline, CDR1 KGHDR and CDR2 SFDVKD. The CDR3 has 14 amino acids. V lost 6 bases and J lost 7; bases outside the gene matches: 6. CDR3 loop: CATSTGLAYNEQFF. DNA of the CDR3: TGTGCCACCAGTACAGGACTAGCGTATAATGAGCAGTTCTTC.

This clone was counted ten times or more. This chain joins TRBV4-1 and TRBJ2-1, with TRBD2 identical over 8 bases. Germline lookup yields CDR1 MGHRA and CDR2 YSYEKL. The CDR3 consists of 16 residues. The V gene end was trimmed by 6 bases and the J gene end by 3 bases; junction bases not matched to a gene: 10. For the CDR3, the DNA is TGCGCCAGCAGTCCCTTTGTTGCGGGAGGCTACAATGAGCAGTTCTTC. It encodes CASSPFVAGGYNEQFF.

V and J are TRBV27 and TRBJ2-4, with 10 bases fitting TRBD1. With V trimmed by 2 bases and J by 7 bases, 2 bases remained unmatched. Germline V gene lookup returns CDR1 MNHEY and CDR2 SMNVEV (reference sequence). This CDR3 comprises 14 residues. CDR3 DNA: TGTGCCAGCAGTTTAGGACAGGGGGTGAACATTCAGTACTTC. This translates into CASSLGQGVNIQYF.